These T cell receptor beta chains were read from a single sample in a study of blood T cells in healthy people across ages. TCRdb passed the 5' RACE reads through MiXCR, listing each CDR3 protein once. The repertoire holds 600,000 to 850,000 distinct CDR3 sequences, roughly 47% seen once, with 20% to 25% in the top ten. What was sequenced was blood. These receptor sequences come from a woman in her sixties or seventies in good health. Each CDR3 is given with its conserved first and last residue. A D gene is named only where the DNA matches it firmly. Only some rows state a clone size, as once, few, many or a class for expanded clones.

j_gene: TRBJ1-5
abundance: NA
d_gene: NA
v_gene: TRBV29-1
CDR3aa: CSAHLGGEGQPQHF
CDR3nt: TGCAGCGCCCATCTGGGGGGGGAGGGTCAACCCCAGCATTTT

j_gene: TRBJ2-3
abundance: NA
d_gene: TRBD1
v_gene: TRBV20-1
CDR3aa: CSASGQGEDTQYF
CDR3nt: TGCAGTGCTAGTGGACAGGGGGAAGATACGCAGTATTTT

j_gene: TRBJ2-3
abundance: NA
d_gene: NA
v_gene: TRBV27
CDR3aa: CASSPGTSALDTQYF
CDR3nt: TGTGCCAGCAGTCCTGGGACGAGCGCTCTTGATACGCAGTATTTT

j_gene: TRBJ2-1
abundance: many
d_gene: NA
v_gene: TRBV20-1
CDR3aa: CSATSYEQFF
CDR3nt: TGCAGTGCTACTAGCTATGAGCAGTTCTTC

j_gene: TRBJ2-1
abundance: many
d_gene: NA
v_gene: TRBV24-1
CDR3aa: CATSDSSRSSYNEQFF
CDR3nt: TGTGCCACCAGTGATTCTAGCCGGAGCTCCTACAATGAGCAGTTCTTC

j_gene: TRBJ1-1
abundance: NA
d_gene: NA
v_gene: TRBV20-1
CDR3aa: CSAPLGDTEAFF
CDR3nt: TGCAGTGCTCCCCTGGGGGACACTGAAGCTTTCTTT

j_gene: TRBJ2-3
abundance: NA
d_gene: NA
v_gene: TRBV9
CDR3aa: CASSVAGAADTQYF
CDR3nt: TGTGCCAGCAGCGTAGCGGGAGCTGCAGATACGCAGTATTTT

j_gene: TRBJ2-7
abundance: NA
d_gene: TRBD1
v_gene: TRBV2
CDR3aa: CASKSGQGAYEQYF
CDR3nt: TGTGCCAGCAAATCGGGACAGGGTGCCTACGAGCAGTACTTC

j_gene: TRBJ2-4
abundance: NA
d_gene: NA
v_gene: TRBV4-2
CDR3aa: CASSQDLGWKNIQYF
CDR3nt: TGTGCCAGCAGCCAAGATCTAGGGTGGAAAAACATTCAGTACTTC

j_gene: TRBJ2-5
abundance: few
d_gene: TRBD1
v_gene: TRBV5-1
CDR3aa: CASSSTGLLQETQYF
CDR3nt: TGCGCCAGCAGCTCGACAGGGCTACTACAAGAGACCCAGTACTTC

j_gene: TRBJ2-3
abundance: few
d_gene: NA
v_gene: TRBV9
CDR3aa: CASSPPTGHDTQYF
CDR3nt: TGTGCCAGCAGCCCTCCGACAGGTCACGATACGCAGTATTTT

j_gene: TRBJ2-3
abundance: NA
d_gene: NA
v_gene: TRBV12-3/TRBV12-4
CDR3aa: CASSDTGDTQYF
CDR3nt: TGTGCCAGCAGTGACACCGGAGATACGCAGTATTTT

j_gene: TRBJ2-1
abundance: few
d_gene: TRBD2
v_gene: TRBV12-3/TRBV12-4
CDR3aa: CASSSSGRAVDEQFF
CDR3nt: TGTGCCAGCAGTTCCAGCGGGAGGGCCGTAGATGAGCAGTTCTTC

j_gene: TRBJ2-7
abundance: NA
d_gene: NA
v_gene: TRBV20-1
CDR3aa: CTGGGVSLCEQYF
CDR3nt: TGCACCGGGGGCGGGGTTTCCCTTTGCGAGCAGTACTTC

j_gene: TRBJ2-5
abundance: few
d_gene: TRBD2
v_gene: TRBV20-1
CDR3aa: CSARATSGGGETQYF
CDR3nt: TGCAGTGCTAGGGCGACTAGCGGGGGGGGCGAGACCCAGTACTTC

j_gene: TRBJ2-1
abundance: many
d_gene: TRBD2
v_gene: TRBV6-2/TRBV6-3
CDR3aa: CASNDGTSGGYEQFF
CDR3nt: TGTGCCAGCAACGACGGGACTAGCGGGGGGTATGAGCAGTTCTTC

j_gene: TRBJ2-5
abundance: NA
d_gene: NA
v_gene: TRBV18
CDR3aa: CASSPPARGWETQYF
CDR3nt: TGTGCCAGCTCACCACCTGCCAGGGGTTGGGAGACCCAGTACTTC

j_gene: TRBJ2-1
abundance: few
d_gene: TRBD1
v_gene: TRBV20-1
CDR3aa: CSAARTGSRNEQFF
CDR3nt: TGCAGTGCTGCTCGGACAGGGAGTAGGAATGAGCAGTTCTTC

j_gene: TRBJ2-7
abundance: many
d_gene: NA
v_gene: TRBV7-2
CDR3aa: CASSLVGNEQYF
CDR3nt: TGTGCCAGCAGCTTAGTCGGAAACGAGCAGTACTTC

j_gene: TRBJ2-1
abundance: few
d_gene: TRBD2
v_gene: TRBV12-3/TRBV12-4
CDR3aa: CASRASGGAQEQFF
CDR3nt: TGTGCCAGCAGGGCTAGCGGGGGGGCCCAGGAGCAGTTCTTC

j_gene: TRBJ1-6
abundance: NA
d_gene: NA
v_gene: TRBV18
CDR3aa: CASSLYTGQNNSPLHF
CDR3nt: TGTGCCAGCTCACTATACACTGGACAGAATAATTCACCCCTCCACTTT

j_gene: TRBJ2-7
abundance: NA
d_gene: TRBD2
v_gene: TRBV6-5
CDR3aa: CASSQASGGPTEQYF
CDR3nt: TGTGCCAGCAGTCAAGCTAGCGGGGGACCTACAGAGCAGTACTTC

j_gene: TRBJ1-4
abundance: NA
d_gene: NA
v_gene: TRBV30
CDR3aa: CAWSSGDEKLFF
CDR3nt: TGTGCCTGGAGTTCGGGGGATGAAAAACTGTTTTTT

j_gene: TRBJ2-1
abundance: few
d_gene: TRBD1
v_gene: TRBV24-1
CDR3aa: CATSDPGTGIRNEQFF
CDR3nt: TGTGCCACCAGTGATCCCGGGACAGGGATCCGCAATGAGCAGTTCTTC

j_gene: TRBJ2-1
abundance: many
d_gene: NA
v_gene: TRBV20-1
CDR3aa: CSARAQYNEQFF
CDR3nt: TGCAGTGCTAGAGCCCAATACAATGAGCAGTTCTTC

j_gene: TRBJ2-1
abundance: few
d_gene: TRBD1
v_gene: TRBV9
CDR3aa: CASSGQGGNEQFF
CDR3nt: TGTGCCAGCAGTGGACAGGGCGGCAATGAGCAGTTCTTC

j_gene: TRBJ1-5
abundance: NA
d_gene: NA
v_gene: TRBV29-1
CDR3aa: CSVQSGNQPQHF
CDR3nt: TGCAGCGTCCAGTCGGGGAACCAGCCCCAGCATTTT

j_gene: TRBJ2-3
abundance: NA
d_gene: NA
v_gene: TRBV3-1
CDR3aa: CASSQETSAEDTQYF
CDR3nt: TGTGCCAGCAGCCAAGAGACGAGTGCCGAGGATACGCAGTATTTT

j_gene: TRBJ1-5
abundance: NA
d_gene: NA
v_gene: TRBV20-1
CDR3aa: CSAWPGASYSNQPQHF
CDR3nt: TGCAGTGCTTGGCCAGGGGCAAGTTATAGCAATCAGCCCCAGCATTTT

j_gene: TRBJ2-1
abundance: few
d_gene: TRBD1
v_gene: TRBV7-2
CDR3aa: CASSLVGTGLYNEQFF
CDR3nt: TGTGCCAGCAGCTTAGTCGGGACAGGCCTATACAATGAGCAGTTCTTC

j_gene: TRBJ1-1
abundance: NA
d_gene: NA
v_gene: TRBV9
CDR3aa: CASSVVPLNTEAFF
CDR3nt: TGTGCCAGCAGCGTAGTTCCATTGAACACTGAAGCTTTCTTT

j_gene: TRBJ1-2
abundance: few
d_gene: NA
v_gene: TRBV30
CDR3aa: CAWSVGGVISYTF
CDR3nt: TGTGCCTGGAGTGTAGGTGGGGTCATTAGCTACACCTTC

j_gene: TRBJ2-1
abundance: NA
d_gene: TRBD1
v_gene: TRBV5-4
CDR3aa: CASSLAGQGADNEQFF
CDR3nt: TGTGCCAGCAGCTTGGCCGGACAGGGGGCGGACAATGAGCAGTTCTTC

j_gene: TRBJ1-6
abundance: once
d_gene: TRBD1
v_gene: TRBV25-1
CDR3aa: CASSDSATGRNSPLHF
CDR3nt: TGTGCCAGCAGTGATTCTGCGACAGGGCGGAATTCACCCCTCCACTTT

j_gene: TRBJ1-2
abundance: NA
d_gene: NA
v_gene: TRBV4-3
CDR3aa: CASSHGEDYGYTF
CDR3nt: TGCGCCAGCAGCCACGGGGAGGACTATGGCTACACCTTC

j_gene: TRBJ2-5
abundance: few
d_gene: NA
v_gene: TRBV10-3
CDR3aa: CAISETTGHQETQYF
CDR3nt: TGTGCCATCAGTGAGACAACAGGCCACCAAGAGACCCAGTACTTC

j_gene: TRBJ2-5
abundance: NA
d_gene: TRBD2
v_gene: TRBV28
CDR3aa: CASSAKPSGRAETQYF
CDR3nt: TGTGCCAGCAGTGCCAAACCTAGCGGGAGGGCGGAGACCCAGTACTTC

j_gene: TRBJ2-3
abundance: NA
d_gene: NA
v_gene: TRBV6-2/TRBV6-3
CDR3aa: CASSYIGVGTDTQYF
CDR3nt: TGTGCCAGCAGTTACATAGGGGTTGGCACAGATACGCAGTATTTT

j_gene: TRBJ2-7
abundance: few
d_gene: NA
v_gene: TRBV11-2
CDR3aa: CASSLQGLVVYEQYF
CDR3nt: TGTGCCAGCAGCTTACAAGGACTTGTGGTGTACGAGCAGTACTTC

j_gene: TRBJ2-7
abundance: NA
d_gene: NA
v_gene: TRBV11-2
CDR3aa: CASSLPTPASYEQYF
CDR3nt: TGTGCCAGCAGCTTACCAACTCCAGCATCCTACGAGCAGTACTTC

j_gene: TRBJ2-5
abundance: NA
d_gene: TRBD2
v_gene: TRBV28
CDR3aa: CASSPTTTSGYQETQYF
CDR3nt: TGTGCCAGCAGTCCAACAACGACTAGCGGCTACCAAGAGACCCAGTACTTC

j_gene: TRBJ2-7
abundance: NA
d_gene: NA
v_gene: TRBV20-1
CDR3aa: CSARNLVAREQYF
CDR3nt: TGCAGTGCTAGAAACCTAGTGGCTCGCGAGCAGTACTTC

j_gene: TRBJ2-7
abundance: NA
d_gene: NA
v_gene: TRBV29-1
CDR3aa: CSVTLDSYEQYF
CDR3nt: TGCAGCGTTACATTAGACAGTTACGAGCAGTACTTC

j_gene: TRBJ1-6
abundance: NA
d_gene: NA
v_gene: TRBV7-2
CDR3aa: CASSQLQGAGSPLHF
CDR3nt: TGTGCCAGCAGCCAACTACAGGGTGCGGGATCACCCCTCCACTTT

j_gene: TRBJ2-1
abundance: few
d_gene: TRBD2
v_gene: TRBV3-1
CDR3aa: CASSVGTPGGNEQFF
CDR3nt: TGTGCCAGCAGCGTTGGGACTCCGGGGGGCAATGAGCAGTTCTTC

j_gene: TRBJ2-7
abundance: NA
d_gene: TRBD2
v_gene: TRBV20-1
CDR3aa: CSARAPSGAYEQYF
CDR3nt: TGCAGTGCTAGAGCCCCTAGCGGAGCCTACGAGCAGTACTTC

j_gene: TRBJ1-5
abundance: few
d_gene: TRBD1
v_gene: TRBV29-1
CDR3aa: CSVRTGENQPQHF
CDR3nt: TGCAGCGTTAGGACAGGGGAGAATCAGCCCCAGCATTTT

j_gene: TRBJ2-6
abundance: NA
d_gene: NA
v_gene: TRBV6-5
CDR3aa: CASSYLSGGGLGANVLTF
CDR3nt: TGTGCCAGCAGTTATTTATCGGGTGGGGGGCTGGGGGCCAACGTCCTGACTTTC